This T cell receptor beta chain is drawn from a study of blood T cell repertoires in COVID-19. For the study at large: The samples span acute and convalescent COVID-19 from the United States, Italy and Spain. From T cells, B-cell-depleted T cells, or PBMCs came the material, which was cDNA or gDNA.

In the original analysis: Using reference gene primer amplification, nucleated cell counts were estimated. Method: immunoSEQ multiplex PCR; TCRdb's copy keeps in-frame clones and lacks some. V and J calls and clone size are those listed in that table; D and trimming were worked out from the DNA. The data hold fewer than 100,000 clones, with roughly four fifths observed a single time. This CDR3 is built from 15 residues. Trimming stripped 1 base from V and 0 bases from J, with 9 bases between. Germline CDR1 SGHRS, CDR2 YFSETQ. The chain links TRBV5-1 to TRBJ2-3; tentatively, D is TRBD2 (6 bases). The material sequenced was peripheral blood. The sequence came from a man aged 45-60 years with acute or convalescent COVID-19. The CDR3 here is CASSLTGASTDTQYF. The DNA for the CDR3 is TGCGCCAGCAGCTTGACGGGAGCTAGCACAGATACGCAGTATTTT. Using reference TRBV5-1 and TRBJ2-3 for the parts outside the CDR3, the full variable domain is KAGVTQTPRYLIKTRGQQVTLSCSPISGHRSVSWYQQTPGQGLQFLFEYFSETQRNKGNFPGRFSGRQFSNSRSEMNVSTLELGDSALYLCASSLTGASTDTQYFGPGTRLTVL.